The 11 T cell receptor beta chains below all came from one sample that was sequenced in a study of blood T cell repertoires in COVID-19. TCRdb's table, derived via immunoSEQ multiplex PCR, lists solely in-frame clones and lacks some. The repertoire holds over 150,000 clones, with 70% to 90% as singletons. Sequenced: peripheral blood. All receptors derive from an elderly woman with COVID-19, enrolled during active disease.

V is TRBV24-1 and J is TRBJ2-3; 7 bases map to TRBD2. Trimming removed 12 bases from V and 4 bases from J; junction bases left unmatched: 9. The CDR3 covers 13 residues. The germline V gene has CDR1 KGHDR and CDR2 SFDVKD. CDR3 sequence (DNA): TGTGCCCCCCTCATTCGGGGGGCAGATACGCAGTATTTT. It specifies CAPLIRGADTQYF.

The J gene is TRBJ1-1, the V gene TRBV7-6; 10 nucleotides align to TRBD1. The CDR3 covers 15 residues. Trimming took 3 bases from V and 6 from J; bases not matched to a gene: 7. CDR1 and CDR2 (germline): SGHVS, FNYEAQ. The DNA of the CDR3 is TGTGCCAGCAGCTTGACCGGGACAGGGGTCGCTGAAGCTTTCTTT. Its translation: CASSLTGTGVAEAFF.

V usage is TRBV6-5 and J usage is TRBJ1-2; tentatively, D is TRBD1 (5 bases). With 6 bases removed from V and 4 bases from J, the gap between germline ends came to 15 bases. This CDR3 region has 14 residues. Germline lookup yields CDR1 MNHEY and CDR2 SVGAGI. The CDR3 nucleotides read TGTGCCAGCAGCCCAGACCCACAGGCCTATGGCTACACCTTC. Protein product: CASSPDPQAYGYTF.

The gene calls are TRBV11-3 and TRBJ2-3; D unresolved. This CDR3 spans 12 amino acids. Germline V gene data show CDR1 as SGHNT and CDR2 as YENEEA. V lost 4 bases, J lost 5 bases, and 7 bases lay in between. This CDR3 is CASSYLGDTQYF. DNA of the CDR3: TGTGCCAGCAGCTATCTAGGAGATACGCAGTATTTT. The whole variable domain, filled in from reference TRBV11-3 and TRBJ2-3, reads EAGVVQSPRYKIIEKKQPVAFWCNPISGHNTLYWYLQNLGQGPELLIRYENEEAVDDSQLPKDRFSAERLKGVDSTLKIQPAELGDSAVYLCASSYLGDTQYFGPGTRLTVL.

The chain employs TRBV9 and TRBJ2-3, with TRBD2 as a possible D gene (6 bases). This CDR3 is built from 17 residues. The V gene's germline CDR1 is SGDLS and CDR2 YYNGEE. V lost 0 bases and J lost 4, with 18 bases in between. This chain's CDR3 is CASSVASLAAGSDTQYF. In DNA form, the CDR3 reads TGTGCCAGCAGCGTAGCGTCGTTAGCGGCCGGCTCAGATACGCAGTATTTT.

V usage is TRBV5-1 and J usage is TRBJ2-7, with TRBD2 matching 7 bases. The CDR3 length is 14 residues. V shed 2 bases and J 7 bases; nucleotides not matched to a gene: 9. Germline V gives CDR1 SGHRS, CDR2 YFSETQ. The CDR3 DNA is TGCGCCAGCAGCTTAGGAGGGAGCGGGGATGAGCAGTACTTC. It encodes CASSLGGSGDEQYF.

This clone occurred a few times. In DNA form, the CDR3 reads TGTGCCAGCAGTTTAGCGGGACCATCCTACAATGAGCAGTTCTTC. Encoded protein: CASSLAGPSYNEQFF. The chain combines TRBV28 with TRBJ2-1; TRBD2 is a possible D gene (6 bases). Trimming took 2 bases from V and 1 from J, leaving 9 bases between them. Germline values: CDR1 MDHEN, CDR2 SYDVKM. CDR3 length: 15 residues.

V is TRBV7-3 and J is TRBJ2-5; possible D gene TRBD1, 6 bases. V was cut by 5 bases and J by 5 bases, with 12 bases left in between. The CDR3 has 13 amino acids. CDR1 is SGHTA and CDR2 is FQGTGA in the germline V gene. The CDR3 DNA sequence: TGTGCCAGCAGCCCAGGGGTAGGGGAGACCCAGTACTTC. This encodes CASSPGVGETQYF.

V and J are TRBV5-6 and TRBJ2-7, with 13 positions matching TRBD2. Germline assignment: CDR1 SGHDT and CDR2 YYEEEE. The junction had 8 bases not matched to a gene; V was cut back by 4 bases and J by 4 bases. The CDR3 totals 16 residues. The DNA of the CDR3 is TGTGCCAGCAGCGCCTCCGGGACTAGCGGGATATACGAGCAGTACTTC. Translated, it gives CASSASGTSGIYEQYF.

The rearrangement uses TRBV9 and TRBJ2-1, with D uncertain. The V end lost 5 bases, the J end lost 14 bases, and 5 bases lay between the germline ends. This CDR3 comprises 8 residues. Per germline, CDR1 SGDLS and CDR2 YYNGEE. The CDR3 DNA follows: TGTGCCAGCAGGGGCGAGTTCTTC. This translates into CASRGEFF.

This rearrangement joins TRBV7-2 to TRBJ2-7; TRBD2 aligns across 11 bases. Germline trimming cut 5 bases from V and 3 bases from J; bases unmatched to any gene: 6. The CDR3 contains 15 residues. CDR1 and CDR2 (germline): SGHTA, FQGNSA. CDR3 coding DNA: TGTGCCAGCAGCACCCGACTAGCGGGGAACTACGAGCAGTACTTC. This gives the protein CASSTRLAGNYEQYF.